This T cell receptor (beta chain) was recorded in a study of T cell repertoires in cytomegalovirus infection. TCRdb ran MiXCR on the reads and lists one entry per CDR3 protein. The sample holds nearly 650,000 distinct CDR3 sequences, approximately 24% seen once. Sequencing was performed on CD8+ T cells from PBMCs. This sequence was found in a human donor in good health (CMV status not recorded). Some clones in this sample may be carry-over from other donors' samples.

The CDR3 DNA follows: TGTGCCAGCAGCTACCTTAGGACCAAGAGTGACTACACCTTC. Residues: CASSYLRTKSDYTF. The chain is built from TRBV6-2 or TRBV6-3 and TRBJ1-2; D gene ambiguous. The germline V gene has CDR1 MNHEY and CDR2 SVGEGT. CDR3 length: 14 amino acids. The V end lost 6 bases, the J end lost 10 bases, and 21 bases lay between the germline ends.